The clone carrying this T cell receptor (beta chain) was observed many times. Antigen unknown. This sample stems from a study of T cell repertoires in cytomegalovirus infection. Study information: Through public TCR beta signatures, both CMV infection and matching HLA type were indicated. The study, taken as a whole, reports: The study found HLA-C-restricted CMV-specific TCR beta clonotypes dominating the ex vivo response. Summed frequency of public TCR beta families distinguished CMV carriers with the relevant HLA.

J was trimmed by 4 bases and V by 4 bases; bases with no gene match: 8. The CDR3 consists of 15 residues. CDR1 and CDR2 from the germline V gene are MNHNS and SASEGT. One entry per CDR3 protein results from TCRdb running MiXCR on the reads. The sample yields 560,000 or so distinct CDR3 sequences, approximately 16% seen once. The clonotype was recovered from a human donor in good health (CMV status not recorded). Some clones in this sample may be carry-over from other donors' samples. J is TRBJ1-1 and V is TRBV6-1, with 8 bases identical to TRBD1. Sample: CD8+ T cells from PBMCs. CDR3 coding DNA: TGTGCCAGCAGTGCCGAAACAGGGGGACGCACTGAAGCTTTCTTT. Encoded protein: CASSAETGGRTEAFF.